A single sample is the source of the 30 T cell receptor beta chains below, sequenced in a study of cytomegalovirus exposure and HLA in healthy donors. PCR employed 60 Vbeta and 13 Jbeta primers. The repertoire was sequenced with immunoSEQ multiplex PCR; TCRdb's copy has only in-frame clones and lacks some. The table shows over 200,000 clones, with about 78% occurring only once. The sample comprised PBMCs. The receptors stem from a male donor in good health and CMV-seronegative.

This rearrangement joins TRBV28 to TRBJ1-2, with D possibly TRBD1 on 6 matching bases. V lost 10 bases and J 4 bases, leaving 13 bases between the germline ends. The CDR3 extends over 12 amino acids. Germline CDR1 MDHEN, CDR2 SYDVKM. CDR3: CATQGGAYGYTF. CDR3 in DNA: TGTGCCACCCAAGGGGGAGCCTATGGCTACACCTTC.

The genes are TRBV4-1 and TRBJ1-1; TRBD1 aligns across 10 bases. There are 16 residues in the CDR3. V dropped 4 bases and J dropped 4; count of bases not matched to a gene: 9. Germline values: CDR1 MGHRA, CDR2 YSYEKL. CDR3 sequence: CASSPTMGQGPTEAFF. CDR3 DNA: TGCGCCAGCAGCCCAACAATGGGACAGGGGCCCACTGAAGCTTTCTTT.

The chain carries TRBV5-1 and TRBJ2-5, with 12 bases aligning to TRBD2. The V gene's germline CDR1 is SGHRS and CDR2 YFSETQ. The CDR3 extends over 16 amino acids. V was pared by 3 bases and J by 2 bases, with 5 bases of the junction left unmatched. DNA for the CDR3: TGCGCCAGCAGCTCCCTAGCGGGAGGGAATCAAGAGACCCAGTACTTC. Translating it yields CASSSLAGGNQETQYF.

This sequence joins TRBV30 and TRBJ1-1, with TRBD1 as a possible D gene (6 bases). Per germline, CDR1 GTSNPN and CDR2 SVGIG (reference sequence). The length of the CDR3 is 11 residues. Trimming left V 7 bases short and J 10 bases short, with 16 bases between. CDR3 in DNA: TGTGCCTTACCTGACACGGACAGAGCTTTCTTT. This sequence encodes CALPDTDRAFF.

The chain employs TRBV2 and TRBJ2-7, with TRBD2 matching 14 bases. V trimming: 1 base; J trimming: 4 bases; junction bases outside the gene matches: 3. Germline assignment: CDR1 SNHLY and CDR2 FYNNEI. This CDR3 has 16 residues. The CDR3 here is CASSEGGLAGGYEQYF. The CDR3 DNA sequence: TGTGCCAGCAGTGAAGGCGGACTAGCGGGAGGATACGAGCAGTACTTC. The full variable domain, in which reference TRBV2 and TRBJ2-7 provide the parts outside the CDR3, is EPEVTQTPSHQVTQMGQEVILRCVPISNHLYFYWYRQILGQKVEFLVSFYNNEISEKSEIFDDQFSVERPDGSNFTLKIRSTKLEDSAMYFCASSEGGLAGGYEQYFGPGTRLTVT.

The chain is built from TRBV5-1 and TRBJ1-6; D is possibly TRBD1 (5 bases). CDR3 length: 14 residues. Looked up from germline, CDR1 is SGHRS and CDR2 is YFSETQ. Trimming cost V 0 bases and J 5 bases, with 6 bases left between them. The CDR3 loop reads CASSLEGHNSPLHF. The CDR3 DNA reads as TGCGCCAGCAGCTTGGAGGGGCATAATTCACCCCTCCACTTT.

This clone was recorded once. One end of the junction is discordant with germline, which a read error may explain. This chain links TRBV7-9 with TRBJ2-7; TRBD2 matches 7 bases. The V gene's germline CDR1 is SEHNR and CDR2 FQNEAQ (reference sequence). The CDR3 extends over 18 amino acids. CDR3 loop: CSSSLDATVASGHYEQYF. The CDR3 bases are TGTTCCAGCAGCTTAGACGCTACGGTGGCTAGCGGACACTACGAGCAGTACTTC.

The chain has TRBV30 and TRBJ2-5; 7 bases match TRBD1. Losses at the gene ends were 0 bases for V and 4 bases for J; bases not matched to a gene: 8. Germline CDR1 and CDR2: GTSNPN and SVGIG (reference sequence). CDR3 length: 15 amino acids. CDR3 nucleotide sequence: TGTGCCTGGAGTGTACGGGCAGGGGGACGAGAGACCCAGTACTTC. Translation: CAWSVRAGGRETQYF. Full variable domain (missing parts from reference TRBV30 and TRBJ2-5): SQTIHQWPATLVQPVGSPLSLECTVEGTSNPNLYWYRQAAGRGLQLLFYSVGIGQISSEVPQNLSASRPQDRQFILSSKKLLLSDSGFYLCAWSVRAGGRETQYFGPGTRLLVL.

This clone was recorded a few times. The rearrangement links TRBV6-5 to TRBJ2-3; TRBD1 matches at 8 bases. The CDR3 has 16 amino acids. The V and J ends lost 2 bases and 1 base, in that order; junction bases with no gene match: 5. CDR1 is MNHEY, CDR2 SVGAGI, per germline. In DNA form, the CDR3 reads TGTGCCAGCAGTTACGGTTCGGGACAGGGCACAGATACGCAGTATTTT. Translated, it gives CASSYGSGQGTDTQYF.

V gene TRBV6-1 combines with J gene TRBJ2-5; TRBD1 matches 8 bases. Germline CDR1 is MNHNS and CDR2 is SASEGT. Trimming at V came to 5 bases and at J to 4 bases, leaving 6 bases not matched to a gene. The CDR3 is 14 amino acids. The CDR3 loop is CASSPTGVVETQYF. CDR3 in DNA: TGTGCCAGCAGTCCGACAGGGGTTGTAGAGACCCAGTACTTC.

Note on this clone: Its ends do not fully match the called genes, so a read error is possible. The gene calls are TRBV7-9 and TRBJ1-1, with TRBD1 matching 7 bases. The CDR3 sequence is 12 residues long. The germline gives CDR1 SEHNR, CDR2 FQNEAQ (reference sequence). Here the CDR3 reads CSSSPGGTEAFF. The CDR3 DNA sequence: TGTTCCAGCAGCCCAGGGGGCACTGAAGCTTTCTTT. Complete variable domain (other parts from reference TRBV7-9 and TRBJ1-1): DTGVSQNPRHKITKRGQNVTFRCDPISEHNRLYWYRQTLGQGPEFLTYFQNEAQLEKSRLLSDRFSAERPKGSFSTLEIQRTEQGDSAMYLCSSSPGGTEAFFGQGTRLTVV.

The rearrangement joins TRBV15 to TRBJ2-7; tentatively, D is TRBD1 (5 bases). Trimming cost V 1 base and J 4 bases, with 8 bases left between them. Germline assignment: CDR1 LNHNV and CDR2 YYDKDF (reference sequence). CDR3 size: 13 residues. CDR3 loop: CATSRGAGYEQYF. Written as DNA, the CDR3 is TGTGCCACCAGCAGAGGGGCAGGGTACGAGCAGTACTTC.

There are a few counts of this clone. For the CDR3, the DNA is TGCGCCAGCAGTGCTAGCGGTACCTACGAGCAGTACTTC. Translating gives CASSASGTYEQYF. The chain uses TRBV10-1 and TRBJ2-7; 7 bases are shared with TRBD2. The CDR3 runs 13 residues. CDR1 WNHNN and CDR2 SYGVQD come from the germline V gene (reference sequence). V lost 4 bases, J lost 2 bases, and 2 bases stayed unmatched.

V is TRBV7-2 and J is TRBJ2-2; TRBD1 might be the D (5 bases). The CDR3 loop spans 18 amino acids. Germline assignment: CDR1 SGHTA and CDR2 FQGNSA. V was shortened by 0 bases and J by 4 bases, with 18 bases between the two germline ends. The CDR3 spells CASSLAGVEQVVTGELFF. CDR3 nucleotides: TGTGCCAGCAGCTTAGCAGGGGTAGAACAGGTGGTCACCGGGGAGCTGTTTTTT.

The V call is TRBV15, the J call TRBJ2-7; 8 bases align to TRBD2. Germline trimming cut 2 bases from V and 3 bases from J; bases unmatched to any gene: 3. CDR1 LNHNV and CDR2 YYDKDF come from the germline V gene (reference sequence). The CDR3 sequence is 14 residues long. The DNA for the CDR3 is TGTGCCACCAGCAGAACTAGCGGAGACTACGAGCAGTACTTC. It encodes CATSRTSGDYEQYF.

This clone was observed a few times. Here the CDR3 reads CASSQGAGHEEQYF. In DNA, the CDR3 is TGCGCCAGCAGCCAGGGTGCAGGGCATGAGGAGCAGTACTTC. The chain is built from TRBV4-1 and TRBJ2-7, with D possibly matching TRBD1 (5 bases). Germline CDR1 is MGHRA and CDR2 is YSYEKL. The germline V and J ends were trimmed by 3 bases and 7 bases, with 16 bases remaining between them. This CDR3 contains 14 residues.

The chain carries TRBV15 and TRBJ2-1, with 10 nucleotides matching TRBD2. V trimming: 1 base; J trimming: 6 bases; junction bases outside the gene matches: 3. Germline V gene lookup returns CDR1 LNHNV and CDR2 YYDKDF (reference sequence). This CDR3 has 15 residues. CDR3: CATSRATSGRNEQFF. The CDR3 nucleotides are TGTGCCACCAGCAGAGCGACTAGCGGGCGCAATGAGCAGTTCTTC.

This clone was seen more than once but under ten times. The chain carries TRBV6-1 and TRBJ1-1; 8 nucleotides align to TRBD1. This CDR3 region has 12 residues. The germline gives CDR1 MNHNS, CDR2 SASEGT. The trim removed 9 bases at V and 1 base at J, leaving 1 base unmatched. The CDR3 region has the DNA TGTGCCAGTGGACAGGGGAACACTGAAGCTTTCTTT. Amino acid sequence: CASGQGNTEAFF.

The CDR3 DNA reads TGTGCCAGCAGTTACTCGATGACGGGAGGGATGGGCGAGCAGTACTTC. Its translation: CASSYSMTGGMGEQYF. The J gene is TRBJ2-7, the V gene TRBV6-5, with 8 bases identical to TRBD2. This CDR3 comprises 16 residues. Germline V gene data show CDR1 as MNHEY and CDR2 as SVGAGI. V lost 0 bases, J lost 6 bases, and 10 bases stayed unmatched.

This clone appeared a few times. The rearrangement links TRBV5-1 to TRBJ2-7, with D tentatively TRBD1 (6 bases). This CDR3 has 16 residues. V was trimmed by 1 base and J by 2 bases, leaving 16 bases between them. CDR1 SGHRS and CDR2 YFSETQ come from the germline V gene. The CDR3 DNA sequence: TGCGCCAGCAGCTTGTCCCTGGGGGCCCCTGCCTACGAGCAGTACTTC. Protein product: CASSLSLGAPAYEQYF.

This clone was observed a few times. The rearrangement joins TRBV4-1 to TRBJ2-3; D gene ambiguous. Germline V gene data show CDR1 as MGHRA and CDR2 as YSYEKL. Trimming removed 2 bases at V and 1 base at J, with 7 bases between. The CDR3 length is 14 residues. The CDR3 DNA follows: TGCGCCAGCAGCCAATCCCTAGGCACAGATACGCAGTATTTT. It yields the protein CASSQSLGTDTQYF.

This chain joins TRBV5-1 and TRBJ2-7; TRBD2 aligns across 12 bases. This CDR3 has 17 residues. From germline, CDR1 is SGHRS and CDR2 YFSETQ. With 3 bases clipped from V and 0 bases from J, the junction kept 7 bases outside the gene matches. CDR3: CASSSGTSGLLSYEQYF. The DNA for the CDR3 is TGCGCCAGCAGCTCCGGGACTAGCGGGCTCCTCTCCTACGAGCAGTACTTC.

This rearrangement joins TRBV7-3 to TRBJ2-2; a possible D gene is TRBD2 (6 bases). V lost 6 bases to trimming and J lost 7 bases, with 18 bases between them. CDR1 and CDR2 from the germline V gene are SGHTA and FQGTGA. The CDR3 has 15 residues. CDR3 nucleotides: TGTGCCAGCAGTCTGGGCGGGGCTTCGGGCGGGGAGCTGTTTTTT. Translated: CASSLGGASGGELFF.

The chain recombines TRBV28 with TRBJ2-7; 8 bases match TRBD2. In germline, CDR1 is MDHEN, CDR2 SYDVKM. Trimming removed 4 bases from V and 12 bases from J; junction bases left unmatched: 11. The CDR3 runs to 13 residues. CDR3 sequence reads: CASSSSSGGGTYF. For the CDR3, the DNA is TGTGCCAGCAGTTCCTCAAGCGGGGGCGGAACGTACTTC.

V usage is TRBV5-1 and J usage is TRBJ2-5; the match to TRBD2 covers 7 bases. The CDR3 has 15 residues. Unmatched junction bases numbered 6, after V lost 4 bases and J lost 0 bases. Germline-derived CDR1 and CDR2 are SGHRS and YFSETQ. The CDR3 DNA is TGCGCCAGCAGCCCGGGAGGCAGCAACCAAGAGACCCAGTACTTC. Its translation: CASSPGGSNQETQYF.

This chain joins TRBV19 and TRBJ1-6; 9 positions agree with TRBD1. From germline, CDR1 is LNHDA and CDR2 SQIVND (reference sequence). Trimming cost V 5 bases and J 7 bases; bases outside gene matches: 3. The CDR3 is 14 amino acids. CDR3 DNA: TGTGCCAGTAGTGCGGACAGGGGAAATTCACCCCTCCACTTT. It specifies CASSADRGNSPLHF.

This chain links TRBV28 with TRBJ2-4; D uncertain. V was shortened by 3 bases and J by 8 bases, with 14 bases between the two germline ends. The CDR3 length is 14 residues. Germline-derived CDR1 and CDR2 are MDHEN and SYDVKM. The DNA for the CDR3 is TGTGCCAGCAGTTTGGATGCGACTCATCACATTCAGTACTTC. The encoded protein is CASSLDATHHIQYF.

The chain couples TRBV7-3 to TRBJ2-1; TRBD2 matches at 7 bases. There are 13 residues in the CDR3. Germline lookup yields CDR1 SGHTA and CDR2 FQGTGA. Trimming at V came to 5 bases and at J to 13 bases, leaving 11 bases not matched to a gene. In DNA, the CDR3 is TGTGCCAGCAGCCCACCGAACCGGGACTACCAGTTCTTC. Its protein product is CASSPPNRDYQFF. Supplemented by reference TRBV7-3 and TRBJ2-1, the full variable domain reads GAGVSQTPSNKVTEKGKYVELRCDPISGHTALYWYRQSLGQGPEFLIYFQGTGAADDSGLPNDRFFAVRPEGSVSTLKIQRTERGDSAVYLCASSPPNRDYQFFGPGTRLTVL.

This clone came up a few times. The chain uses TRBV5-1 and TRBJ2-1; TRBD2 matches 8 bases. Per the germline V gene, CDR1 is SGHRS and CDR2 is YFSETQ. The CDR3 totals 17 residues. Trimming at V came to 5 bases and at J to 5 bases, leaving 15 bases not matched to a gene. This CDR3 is CASRGPVAGITHNEQFF. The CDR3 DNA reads TGCGCCAGCAGGGGGCCGGTAGCGGGAATTACTCACAATGAGCAGTTCTTC.

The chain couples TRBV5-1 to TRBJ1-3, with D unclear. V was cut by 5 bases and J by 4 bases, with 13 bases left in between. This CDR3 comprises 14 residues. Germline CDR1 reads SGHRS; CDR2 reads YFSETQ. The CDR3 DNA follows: TGCGCCAGCAGAATCGGACGGGAGGGAAACACCATATATTTT. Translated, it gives CASRIGREGNTIYF.